The clone carrying this T cell receptor (beta chain) appeared a single time. Trimming pared 0 bases from V and 2 bases from J, leaving 22 bases between. CDR1 and CDR2 (germline): LGHNA, YSLEER. There are 19 residues in the CDR3. The sample comes from a study of shared T cell receptors in the human thymus. The table came from immunoSEQ multiplex PCR; TCRdb's copy has only in-frame clones and leaves some out. Of about 710,000 clones listed, 70% to 90% were seen once; the top ten hold roughly 0.0086%. These data were likewise used in another study, on human thymus T cells. Per that study: Those donating were healthy Finnish infants in corrective surgery for congenital heart defects. The thymus tissue came from resections taken during corrective heart surgery. Gene usage for V and J segments appeared biased in thymic and blood repertoires. Thymic TCR repertoires of unrelated people reportedly overlapped highly.

The chain is built from TRBV4-3 and TRBJ2-5; a possible D gene is TRBD2 (6 bases). The sequence was obtained from a boy in the first two years of life with a congenital heart defect. Input material: thymocytes. This chain's CDR3 is CASSQDRPQGGDLQETQYF. CDR3 DNA: TGCGCCAGCAGCCAAGATCGTCCCCAAGGCGGGGACCTACAAGAGACCCAGTACTTC.